This entry lists 22 T cell receptor beta chains sequenced from one sample in a study of tumor and adjacent non-tumor tissue in lung cancer (dated by TCRdb to 2016 to 2018). To prepare the library, multiplex PCR was applied. For sequencing, an Illumina HiSeq 2500 was employed. TCRbeta libraries were constructed through three rounds of nested PCR with primers (Table S4) according to protocols adapted from ARM-PCR. The raw public data were reprocessed by TCRdb itself: fastp quality trimming at Q25, MiXCR clonotype calling, in-frame beta chains only. Each entry is one CDR3 protein sequence, shown with its most common DNA and genes. Counted in this sample were 40,000 or so distinct CDR3 sequences; approximately 61% of them appeared once. The ten largest clonotypes hold under 50% of the sample. RNA was extracted from bulk unsorted tissue and checked for quality with a NanoDrop ND-1000 and an Agilent 2100. For the normal lung samples, distant non-tumor tissue was collected more than 3 cm away from the tumor edge.

Sample: distant non-tumor lung tissue. The receptors were gathered from a man aged 50-60 years with non-small cell lung cancer.

A word on this clonotype: Without the conserved terminal phenylalanine or tryptophan, this CDR3 likely stems from a read error. The rearrangement joins TRBV4-2 to TRBJ2-3, with unresolved D. Per germline, CDR1 LGHNA and CDR2 YNFKEQ. This CDR3 spans 18 amino acids. The CDR3 DNA reads as TGTGGCAGCAGCCAAGTGGTCACGGCCAGCTATAGCACAGATACGCAGTATTCT. Translating it yields CGSSQVVTASYSTDTQYS.

This clonotype was observed many times. V usage is TRBV10-2 and J usage is TRBJ1-5; 7 nucleotides agree with TRBD1. The CDR3 consists of 14 residues. V lost 5 bases and J lost 3; bases outside the gene matches: 4. Germline assignment: CDR1 WSHSY and CDR2 SAAADI. CDR3 coding DNA: TGCGCCAGCAGTTGGGACAGCAACAATCAGCCCCAGCATTTT. This sequence encodes CASSWDSNNQPQHF.

Turning to this clonotype: Since a much larger clone is just one base distant, this may be a read error. V and J are TRBV5-1 and TRBJ2-2; possibly TRBD1 for D (6 bases). Germline-derived CDR1 and CDR2 are SGHRS and YFSETQ. CDR3 size: 15 residues. The CDR3 DNA is TGCGCCAGCAGCCCGGGACAACAGAACACCGGGGAGCTGCTTTTT. Amino acids: CASSPGQQNTGELLF.

The gene calls are TRBV11-2 and TRBJ2-7; tentatively, D is TRBD1 (5 bases). The CDR3 contains 14 residues. Germline V gene lookup returns CDR1 SGHAT and CDR2 FQNNGV. The germline V and J ends were trimmed by 5 bases and 0 bases, with 11 bases remaining between them. The CDR3 nucleotides read TGTGCCAGCAGCGGGGCAAAAAGCTCCTACGAGCAGTACTTC. Translating gives CASSGAKSSYEQYF.

As regards this clonotype: A much more abundant neighbour one base away suggests this may be a read error. The chain has TRBV6-2 or TRBV6-3 and TRBJ1-2; D unclear. The CDR3 extends over 13 amino acids. The germline V gene encodes CDR1 MNHEY and CDR2 SVGEGT. CDR3 protein: CASGYSNVAGYTF. CDR3 nucleotides: TGTGCCAGCGGTTACTCGAACGTGGCTGGCTACACCTTC.

The chain uses TRBV18 and TRBJ1-1; 8 bases match TRBD1. The CDR3 totals 15 residues. V shed 3 bases, J shed 0 bases, and the junction held 3 bases outside the gene matches. Germline lookup yields CDR1 KGHSH and CDR2 LQKENI. Written as DNA, the CDR3 is TGTGCCAGCTCACCCCAGACAGGGGTGAACACTGAAGCTTTCTTT. It encodes CASSPQTGVNTEAFF.

The V gene is TRBV4-2, the J gene TRBJ2-1; 7 positions match TRBD2. This CDR3 has 15 amino acids. Germline loops: CDR1 LGHNA, CDR2 YNFKEQ. The CDR3 DNA reads TGTGTGAGCAGCCAAGGACTAGTGGACTACAATGAGCAGTTCTTC. It codes for CVSSQGLVDYNEQFF.

As regards this clonotype: One end of the junction is discordant with germline, which a read error may explain. V and J are TRBV5-1 and TRBJ2-6; D is possibly TRBD1 (5 bases). The CDR3 loop spans 15 amino acids. Germline CDR1 and CDR2: SGHRS and YFSETQ. The chain's CDR3 is CASSLGNSGASVLTF. The CDR3 DNA reads TGCGCCAGCAGCTTGGGCAATTCTGGGGCCAGCGTCCTGACTTTC.

There are many counts of this clonotype. The CDR3 sequence: CASSFRPGVSTDTQYF. CDR3 DNA: TGTGCCAGCAGCTTTCGTCCGGGGGTTAGCACAGATACGCAGTATTTT. This chain connects TRBV7-9 to TRBJ2-3; possible D gene TRBD2, 6 bases. Germline values: CDR1 SEHNR, CDR2 FQNEAQ (reference sequence). Between the trimmed V and J ends, which lost 3 bases and 0 bases, there was a span of 13 bases. There are 16 residues in the CDR3.

This clonotype was detected ten times or more. The chain has TRBV6-5 and TRBJ1-2; 7 bases map to TRBD1. CDR3 length equals 12 residues. Trimming at V came to 5 bases and at J to 8 bases, leaving 5 bases not matched to a gene. Germline-derived CDR1 and CDR2 are MNHEY and SVGAGI. CDR3 in DNA: TGTGCCAGCAGTAAGAGACAGGGCGGCTACACCTTC. Amino acid sequence: CASSKRQGGYTF.

About this clonotype itself: This may be a read error, as it is one base from a much larger clone. V and J are TRBV7-9 and TRBJ2-4; no clear D gene. The CDR3 covers 17 residues. Germline-derived CDR1 and CDR2 are SEHNR and FQNEAQ (reference sequence). CDR3 protein: CASSSLSPQAAQNIQYF. In DNA, the CDR3 is TGTGCCAGCAGCTCGCTAAGCCCCCAAGCAGCCCAAAACATTCAGTACTTC. The full variable domain, in which reference TRBV7-9 and TRBJ2-4 provide the parts outside the CDR3, is DTGVSQNPRHKITKRGQNVTFRCDPISEHNRLYWYRQTLGQGPEFLTYFQNEAQLEKSRLLSDRFSAERPKGSFSTLEIQRTEQGDSAMYLCASSSLSPQAAQNIQYFGAGTRLSVL.

The chain's CDR3 is CVSGAGQFSNQPQHF. In nucleotides, the CDR3 is TGTGTCAGTGGGGCAGGGCAGTTTAGCAATCAGCCCCAGCATTTT. J is TRBJ1-5 and V is TRBV7-9; a weak D match, TRBD1 (5 bases). From germline, CDR1 is SEHNR and CDR2 FQNEAQ (reference sequence). CDR3 size: 15 residues.

By sample share, this clonotype is medium-sized (0.01 to 0.1%). This chain connects TRBV6-5 to TRBJ2-1, with TRBD1 identical over 11 bases. Germline CDR1 MNHEY, CDR2 SVGAGI. The CDR3 length is 16 residues. Unmatched junction bases numbered 2, after V lost 4 bases and J lost 0 bases. CDR3 region: CASSSGQGGSYNEQFF. As DNA, the CDR3 is TGTGCCAGCAGTTCGGGACAGGGGGGCTCCTACAATGAGCAGTTCTTC.

This clonotype has a single count. Possible read error: a much larger clone is one base away. This chain's CDR3 is CGSSFWRGNTEAFF. As DNA, the CDR3 is TGTGGCAGCAGTTTTTGGAGGGGGAACACTGAAGCTTTCTTT. The V and J genes are TRBV7-8 and TRBJ1-1; D is possibly TRBD1 (5 bases). Germline CDR1 SGHVS, CDR2 FQNEAQ. This CDR3 contains 14 residues.

The sample holds one count of this clonotype. The junction departs from the called germline gene at one end, perhaps through a read error. The V and J genes are TRBV4-2 and TRBJ1-6, with D maybe TRBD1 (6 bases). This CDR3 is built from 14 residues. In germline, CDR1 is LGHNA, CDR2 YNFKEQ. The CDR3 region is CANSQEGGNSPLHF. For the CDR3, the DNA is TGTGCCAACAGCCAAGAGGGGGGTAATTCACCCCTCCATTTT.

This clonotype was recorded many times. The genes are TRBV6-5 and TRBJ2-1; D is possibly TRBD2 (5 bases). Trimming cost V 6 bases and J 0 bases, with 12 bases left between them. Germline V gene data show CDR1 as MNHEY and CDR2 as SVGAGI. The CDR3 contains 15 residues. Here the CDR3 reads CASSRTGISYNEQFF. The CDR3 nucleotides are TGTGCCAGCAGCCGGACTGGAATCTCCTACAATGAGCAGTTCTTC.

For this clonotype: Relative to the germline gene, one junction end is altered; a read error may explain this. The rearrangement links TRBV29-1 to TRBJ2-2; D is undetermined. In germline, CDR1 is SQVTM, CDR2 ANQGSEA. CDR3 size: 14 residues. Here the CDR3 reads CSFESSQNTGELFF. CDR3 sequence (DNA): TGCAGCTTTGAAAGTAGCCAGAACACCGGGGAGCTGTTTTTT.

About this clonotype: The conserved phenylalanine or tryptophan normally closing the CDR3 is absent here, so this likely arose from a read error. No DNA is shown, since the ends of the CDR3 on it are uncertain; the CDR3 is the one TCRdb lists. The V call is TRBV29-1, the J call TRBJ2-7; TRBD1, the table's D call, lacks a check against the DNA. The CDR3 is 12 residues long, counting both termini. The V gene's germline CDR1 is SQVTM and CDR2 ANQGSEA. CDR3 loop: CSVGEGVYEPYL.

This clonotype was detected ten times or more. The genes are TRBV5-4 and TRBJ1-4; D not resolved. The CDR3 sequence is 13 residues long. In germline, CDR1 is SGHNT, CDR2 YYREEE (reference sequence). V lost 4 bases, J lost 5 bases, and 9 bases lay in between. CDR3 residues: CASSVDPNEKLFF. The CDR3 DNA follows: TGTGCCAGCAGCGTGGACCCAAATGAAAAACTGTTTTTT.

This clonotype was observed once. Because it lacks the conserved phenylalanine or tryptophan at the end, this CDR3 is likely a read error. The genes are TRBV11-1 and TRBJ2-7; D is perhaps TRBD1 or TRBD2 (5 bases each). The CDR3 runs 15 residues. Germline CDR1 reads SGHAT; CDR2 reads FQDESV (reference sequence). The ends were cut back, 6 bases at V and 2 bases at J, with 17 bases in the middle. CDR3 DNA: TGTGCCAGCAGTCAGAAGAGGGGCTCCCCCTACGAGCAGTACATC. Its protein is CASSQKRGSPYEQYI.

The count of this clonotype is one. The rearrangement joins TRBV11-2 to TRBJ2-3; D remains unclear. The J call is doubtful: the DNA matches TRBJ1-5 better. The CDR3 is 11 amino acids. The germline gives CDR1 SGHAT, CDR2 FQNNGV. The CDR3 region has the DNA TGTGCCAGCAGCGCACAAGATACGCAGCATTTT. The encoded protein is CASSAQDTQHF.

The chain combines TRBV24-1 with TRBJ2-1, with TRBD2 as a possible D gene (6 bases). Germline loops: CDR1 KGHDR, CDR2 SFDVKD. Trimming pared 0 bases from V and 9 bases from J, leaving 14 bases between. CDR3 length equals 15 residues. This chain's CDR3 is CATSDLAVGGTEQFF. Here the CDR3 DNA reads TGTGCCACCAGTGATTTGGCGGTGGGGGGAACTGAGCAGTTCTTC.